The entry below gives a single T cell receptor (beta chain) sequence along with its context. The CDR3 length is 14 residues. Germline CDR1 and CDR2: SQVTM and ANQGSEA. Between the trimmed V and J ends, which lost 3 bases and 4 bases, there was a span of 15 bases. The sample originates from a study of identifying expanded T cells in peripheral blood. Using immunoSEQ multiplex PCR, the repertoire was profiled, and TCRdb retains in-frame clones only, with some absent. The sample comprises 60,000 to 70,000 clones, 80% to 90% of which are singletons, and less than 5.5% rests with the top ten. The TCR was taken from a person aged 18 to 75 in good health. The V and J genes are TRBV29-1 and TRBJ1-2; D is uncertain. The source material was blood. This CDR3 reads CSVDRDARIYGYTF. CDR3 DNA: TGCAGCGTTGATCGTGATGCAAGAATCTATGGCTACACCTTC.